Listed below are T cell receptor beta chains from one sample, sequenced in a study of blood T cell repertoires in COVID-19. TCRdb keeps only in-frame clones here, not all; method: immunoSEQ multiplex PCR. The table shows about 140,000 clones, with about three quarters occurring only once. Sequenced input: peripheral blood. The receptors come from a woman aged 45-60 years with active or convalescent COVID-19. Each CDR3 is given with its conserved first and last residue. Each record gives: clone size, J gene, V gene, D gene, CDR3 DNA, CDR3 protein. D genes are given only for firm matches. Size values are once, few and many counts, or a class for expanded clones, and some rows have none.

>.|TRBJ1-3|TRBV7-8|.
TGTGCCAGCAGCTCGCAGAAGTCTCCTGGAAACACCATATATTTT
CASSSQKSPGNTIYF
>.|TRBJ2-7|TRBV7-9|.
TGTGCCAGCAGCTCGAACAGGGACGAGCAGTACTTC
CASSSNRDEQYF
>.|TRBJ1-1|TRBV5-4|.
TGTGCCAGCAGCCTAAAGACAGGGAACACTGAAGCTTTCTTT
CASSLKTGNTEAFF
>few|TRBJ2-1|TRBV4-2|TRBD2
TGTGCCAGCAGCCAAATCAGCGGGAGCTCCTACAATGAGCAGTTCTTC
CASSQISGSSYNEQFF
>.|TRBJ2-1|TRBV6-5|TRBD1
TGTGCCAGCAGGGTCCCGGGACAGGGGTTTGAGCAGTTCTTC
CASRVPGQGFEQFF
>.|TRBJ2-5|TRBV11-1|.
TGTGCCAGCAAAATTACGCGGGGACAAGAGACCCAGTACTTC
CASKITRGQETQYF
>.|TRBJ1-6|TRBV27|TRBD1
TGTGCCAGCAGTCCCACCCGACAGGGAAATTCACCCCTCCACTTT
CASSPTRQGNSPLHF
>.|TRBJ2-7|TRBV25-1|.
TGTGCCAGCAGTGAATCGGGGGTCGTGTCCTACGAGCAGTACTTC
CASSESGVVSYEQYF
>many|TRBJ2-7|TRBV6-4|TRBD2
TGTGCCAGCAGTGGCGGAGAGCGGGGGGTCTCCTACGAGCAGTACTTC
CASSGGERGVSYEQYF
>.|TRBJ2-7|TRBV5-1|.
TGCGCCAGCAGCTTGGACGGGGAGTCCTACGAGCAGTACTTC
CASSLDGESYEQYF
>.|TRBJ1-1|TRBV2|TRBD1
TGTGCCAGCAGCGTGGACAGGGGAAGAATGAACACTGAAGCTTTCTTT
CASSVDRGRMNTEAFF
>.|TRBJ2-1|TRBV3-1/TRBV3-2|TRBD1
TGTGCCAGCAGCCAACCGGGACAGGGGAACAATGAGCAGTTCTTC
CASSQPGQGNNEQFF
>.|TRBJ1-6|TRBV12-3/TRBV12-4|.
TGTGCCAGCAGCCCGAGTTATAATTCACCCCTCCACTTT
CASSPSYNSPLHF
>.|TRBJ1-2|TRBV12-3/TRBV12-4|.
TGTGCCAGCAGTCCAGGGCACTATGGCTACACCTTC
CASSPGHYGYTF
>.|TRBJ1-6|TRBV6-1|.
TGTGCCAGCAGTGAAGCTTGGGGGCTTCTTCCACCCCTCCACTTT
CASSEAWGLLPPLHF
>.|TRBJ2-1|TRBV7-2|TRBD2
TGTGCCAGCAGCTTAGAGGGAGCGGGGGGCTACAATGAGCAGTTCTTC
CASSLEGAGGYNEQFF
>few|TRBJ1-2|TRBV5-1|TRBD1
TGCGCCAGCGAGAACCCAGGGGGCTATGGCTACACCTTC
CASENPGGYGYTF
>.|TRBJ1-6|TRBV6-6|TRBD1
TGTGCCAGCAGTTACCTGGGACAGGGAGGATCACCCCTCCACTTT
CASSYLGQGGSPLHF
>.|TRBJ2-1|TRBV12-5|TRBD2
TGTGCTAGTGGTTTGGAAGGGACTACCAGAAACCATGAGCAGTTCTTC
CASGLEGTTRNHEQFF
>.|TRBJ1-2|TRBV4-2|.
TGTGCCAGCAGCCAGTCACAGGGAGGGATATTAGCTAACTATGGCTACACCTTC
CASSQSQGGILANYGYTF
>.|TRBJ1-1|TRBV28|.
TGTGCCAGCAGTTTTCGTCTACCCGAAGCTTTCTTT
CASSFRLPEAFF